Below are 23 T cell receptor beta chains sequenced from a single sample in a study of T-cell reconstitution after alpha-beta-depleted transplantation in children. During its preparation, the TCRbeta library received unique molecular identifiers. TCRdb recomputed calls from the PCR reads with MiXCR, one row per CDR3 protein. The sample includes some 840,000 distinct CDR3 sequences, around 17% of them seen just once. The sequences come from PBMCs, mostly from graft donor cells, collected 360 days after TCRalphabeta/CD19-depleted stem cell transplant. These receptor sequences come from a male patient younger than 18 who had a stem cell transplant for acute lymphoblastic leukemia, so the T cells may come from the graft donor.

In this sample, this clonotype turned up a few times. The chain joins TRBV20-1 to TRBJ2-7; D may be TRBD1 (6 bases). The CDR3 covers 13 residues. The germline V and J ends were trimmed by 4 bases and 5 bases, with 15 bases remaining between them. The germline CDR1 and CDR2 sequences are DFQATT and SNEGSKA (reference sequence). CDR3 region: CSANTGSSHEQYF. The CDR3 nucleotides are TGCAGTGCTAATACAGGGTCGTCCCACGAGCAGTACTTC.

The chain is built from TRBV20-1 and TRBJ1-1; D not resolved. V was trimmed by 7 bases and J by 1 base, leaving 16 bases between them. The CDR3 loop spans 14 amino acids. The V gene's germline CDR1 is DFQATT and CDR2 SNEGSKA (reference sequence). Written as DNA, the CDR3 is TGCAGTGTCACCGCTCTACGCGGGAACACTGAAGCTTTCTTT. Protein product: CSVTALRGNTEAFF.

The chain recombines TRBV28 with TRBJ2-7, with 8 bases identical to TRBD2. Trimming took 1 base from V and 5 from J; bases not matched to a gene: 4. Germline CDR1 reads MDHEN; CDR2 reads SYDVKM. This CDR3 comprises 14 residues. The CDR3 sequence is CASSLSGLENEQYF. In DNA form, the CDR3 reads TGTGCCAGCAGTTTATCGGGACTAGAGAACGAGCAGTACTTC.

The rearrangement joins TRBV9 to TRBJ2-7, with 7 positions matching TRBD1. The CDR3 totals 15 residues. CDR1 is SGDLS and CDR2 is YYNGEE in the germline V gene. J was trimmed by 3 bases and V by 0 bases; bases with no gene match: 6. The CDR3 sequence: CASSVVGDSYYEQYF. Here the CDR3 DNA reads TGTGCCAGCAGCGTAGTGGGGGACAGCTACTACGAGCAGTACTTC.

The chain recombines TRBV7-9 with TRBJ2-7; unclear D gene. V was cut by 4 bases and J by 2 bases, with 12 bases left in between. CDR1 is SEHNR and CDR2 is FQNEAQ in the germline V gene (reference sequence). The CDR3 sequence is 14 residues long. CDR3 sequence (DNA): TGTGCCAGCAGCTCCATAACTCGAACCTACGAGCAGTACTTC. It codes for CASSSITRTYEQYF. The whole variable domain, remainder taken from reference TRBV7-9 and TRBJ2-7, is DTGVSQNPRHKITKRGQNVTFRCDPISEHNRLYWYRQTLGQGPEFLTYFQNEAQLEKSRLLSDRFSAERPKGSFSTLEIQRTEQGDSAMYLCASSSITRTYEQYFGPGTRLTVT.

The rearrangement uses TRBV19 and TRBJ2-3; no reliable D call. The CDR3 sequence is 13 residues long. V gave up 9 bases and J gave up 1 base, with 11 bases separating them. Germline-derived CDR1 and CDR2 are LNHDA and SQIVND (reference sequence). The CDR3, as DNA: TGTGCCAGCCTCGCCCAGCGCACAGATACGCAGTATTTT. This translates into CASLAQRTDTQYF.

This clonotype has a handful of counts. The rearrangement uses TRBV12-3 or TRBV12-4 and TRBJ2-1; perhaps TRBD2 as D (7 bases). V shed 4 bases and J shed 9 bases, with 19 bases lying between them. The CDR3 covers 15 residues. The CDR3 here is CASSSTPGGRGEQFF. The CDR3 bases are TGTGCCAGCAGTTCCACCCCCGGGGGGCGGGGTGAGCAGTTCTTC.

This clonotype has only a few counts. The V and J genes are TRBV10-2 and TRBJ2-2, with D perhaps being TRBD1 or TRBD2 (5 bases each). Germline V gene lookup returns CDR1 WSHSY and CDR2 SAAADI. The V and J ends lost 6 bases and 5 bases respectively, with 19 bases between them. The CDR3 spans 16 residues. The DNA of the CDR3 is TGCGCCAGCAGCGACCCCGGGACCCCTTGGACCGGGGAGCTGTTTTTT. Protein product: CASSDPGTPWTGELFF.

This clonotype was picked up a small number of times. The CDR3 sequence is CASSIVTSLDTGELFF. The CDR3 bases are TGCGCCAGCTCCATCGTCACTAGCCTTGACACCGGGGAGCTGTTTTTT. The gene calls are TRBV5-1 and TRBJ2-2; possible D gene TRBD2, 6 bases. CDR1 is SGHRS and CDR2 is YFSETQ in the germline V gene. The germline V and J ends were trimmed by 7 bases and 3 bases, with 19 bases remaining between them. The CDR3 loop spans 16 amino acids.

V and J are TRBV6-5 and TRBJ2-5; D gene ambiguous. CDR1 and CDR2 from the germline V gene are MNHEY and SVGAGI. CDR3 length: 12 amino acids. Deletions cut 2 bases from V and 4 bases from J, with 5 bases between. This chain's CDR3 is CASSYPTETQYF. The CDR3 region has the DNA TGTGCCAGCAGTTACCCCACAGAGACCCAGTACTTC.

This clonotype was seen a handful of times. V is TRBV10-3 and J is TRBJ2-3, with TRBD2 matching over 10 bases. CDR3 size: 16 residues. Unmatched junction bases numbered 5, after V lost 2 bases and J lost 3 bases. In germline, CDR1 is ENHRY, CDR2 SYGVKD. The DNA of the CDR3 is TGTGCCATCAGTGAGCTAGCGGGAGAGGGTACAGATACGCAGTATTTT. It is translated as CAISELAGEGTDTQYF.

This clonotype was found a few times. The chain is built from TRBV25-1 and TRBJ1-1; 9 nucleotides align to TRBD1. The CDR3 length is 14 residues. CDR1 is MGHDK and CDR2 is SYGVNS in the germline V gene. J was trimmed by 6 bases and V by 2 bases; bases with no gene match: 4. The CDR3 protein is CASSEGDRVSEAFF. The CDR3 DNA sequence: TGTGCCAGCAGTGAAGGGGACAGGGTGTCTGAAGCTTTCTTT.

The chain combines TRBV7-6 with TRBJ2-7; TRBD2 matches 10 bases. V lost 4 bases to trimming and J lost 3 bases; unmatched junction nucleotides: 6. The CDR3 is 15 amino acids. Germline-derived CDR1 and CDR2 are SGHVS and FNYEAQ. The CDR3: CASSSPASGGYEQYF. In DNA form, the CDR3 reads TGTGCCAGCAGCTCGCCGGCTAGCGGGGGCTACGAGCAGTACTTC.

This clonotype was seen a handful of times. The V gene is TRBV11-1, the J gene TRBJ2-7, with TRBD2 as a possible D gene (5 bases). There are 12 residues in the CDR3. Germline V lookup: CDR1 SGHAT, CDR2 FQDESV (reference sequence). Trimming removed 3 bases at V and 7 bases at J, with 10 bases between. The CDR3 DNA is TGTGCCAGCAGCTTCTTAGCGATGGAGCAGTACTTC. It translates to CASSFLAMEQYF.

This clonotype was detected only a few times. V usage is TRBV5-6 and J usage is TRBJ2-1; D is unclear. V was shortened by 6 bases and J by 6 bases, with 13 bases between the two germline ends. The germline V gene has CDR1 SGHDT and CDR2 YYEEEE. The CDR3 is 13 residues long. Here the CDR3 reads CASTYYRGNEQFF. The CDR3, as DNA: TGTGCCAGCACCTATTACAGAGGCAATGAGCAGTTCTTC.

As to this clonotype: This may come from a read error, since a much larger clone is one base off. V gene TRBV5-1 combines with J gene TRBJ2-7, with TRBD2 matching 12 bases. J gave up 2 bases and V 4 bases, and 4 bases lay outside the gene matches. The CDR3 covers 15 residues. In germline, CDR1 is SGHRS, CDR2 YFSETQ. This CDR3 is CASSRTSGNPYEQYF. For the CDR3, the DNA is TGCGCCAGCAGCCGGACTAGCGGGAACCCCTACGAGCAGTACTTC.

The chain links TRBV20-1 to TRBJ1-5; D not certain. V was cut by 0 bases and J by 0 bases, with 6 bases left in between. Germline V gene lookup returns CDR1 DFQATT and CDR2 SNEGSKA (reference sequence). The CDR3 extends over 14 amino acids. The CDR3 region has the DNA TGCAGTGCTAGAGATACGAATAGCAATCAGCCCCAGCATTTT. This sequence encodes CSARDTNSNQPQHF.

Comment on this clonotype: Mismatch with germline at one junction end may stem from a read error. This chain uses TRBV24-1 with TRBJ2-1; D unclear. CDR1 and CDR2 (germline): KGHDR, SFDVKD. The CDR3 length is 13 residues. The CDR3 DNA follows: TGTGCCACCAGTGATCCCCTGACGCTTACGCTATTATTC. Encoded protein: CATSDPLTLTLLF.

V and J are TRBV5-1 and TRBJ1-1; 7 bases line up with TRBD1. The CDR3 consists of 13 residues. Germline-derived CDR1 and CDR2 are SGHRS and YFSETQ. The V gene end was trimmed by 4 bases and the J gene end by 7 bases; junction bases not matched to a gene: 7. The CDR3 is CASSKGTADEAFF. The CDR3 region has the DNA TGCGCCAGCAGCAAGGGGACAGCAGATGAAGCTTTCTTT.

This sequence joins TRBV12-3 or TRBV12-4 and TRBJ2-5, with D possibly being TRBD2 (5 bases). V was pared by 6 bases and J by 0 bases, with 17 bases between. CDR3 length: 16 amino acids. The CDR3 region is CASSKTGGSDQETQYF. The CDR3 nucleotides are TGTGCCAGCAGCAAAACTGGTGGGAGCGACCAAGAGACCCAGTACTTC.

This clonotype occurred a few times. The chain combines TRBV5-1 with TRBJ2-7, with TRBD2 matching over 8 bases. The length of the CDR3 is 14 residues. Losses at the gene ends were 0 bases for V and 6 bases for J; bases not matched to a gene: 5. The germline V gene has CDR1 SGHRS and CDR2 YFSETQ. CDR3 amino acids: CASSLDGRAGEQYF. CDR3 DNA: TGCGCCAGCAGCTTGGACGGGAGGGCTGGCGAGCAGTACTTC. The entire variable domain, with the rest obtained from reference TRBV5-1 and TRBJ2-7, is as follows: KAGVTQTPRYLIKTRGQQVTLSCSPISGHRSVSWYQQTPGQGLQFLFEYFSETQRNKGNFPGRFSGRQFSNSRSEMNVSTLELGDSALYLCASSLDGRAGEQYFGPGTRLTVT.

The chain joins TRBV7-9 to TRBJ2-7, with 8 bases identical to TRBD2. The V segment lost 5 bases and the J segment 6 bases; nucleotides outside the gene matches: 12. The CDR3 runs 15 residues. Germline V gives CDR1 SEHNR, CDR2 FQNEAQ (reference sequence). The chain's CDR3 is CASSPPAGAKREQYF. In DNA form, the CDR3 reads TGTGCCAGCAGCCCCCCAGCGGGAGCCAAGCGCGAGCAGTACTTC.

The chain carries TRBV7-6 and TRBJ2-1; 10 nucleotides agree with TRBD2. Germline CDR1 reads SGHVS; CDR2 reads FNYEAQ. This CDR3 has 16 residues. The V and J ends lost 1 base and 7 bases, in that order; junction bases with no gene match: 7. CDR3 in DNA: TGTGCCAGCAGCTTAGTTCCAGCGGGAGGGAGGAATGAGCAGTTCTTC. Translated, it gives CASSLVPAGGRNEQFF.